This T cell receptor beta chain was recovered during a study of T-cell reconstitution after alpha-beta-depleted transplantation in children. This sample's TCRbeta library carried unique molecular identifier barcodes. TCRdb analysed the PCR reads with MiXCR anew, one entry per CDR3 protein. The top ten hold over 0.95% of the sample, which has hundreds of thousands of distinct CDR3 sequences, roughly 15% seen once. This clonotype has more than one count but fewer than ten. The origin of this receptor is a human donor who donated a stem cell graft to a child with acute myeloid leukemia. The source material was PBMCs from the stem cell graft donor, sampled from the stem cell graft.

CDR3 loop: CASSEVERGWETQYF. Written as DNA, the CDR3 is TGTGCCAGCAGTGAAGTGGAGCGGGGGTGGGAGACCCAGTACTTC. The genes are TRBV6-1 and TRBJ2-5; 8 positions agree with TRBD2. The CDR3 has 15 residues. V trimming: 1 base; J trimming: 5 bases; junction bases outside the gene matches: 6. CDR1 MNHNS and CDR2 SASEGT come from the germline V gene.